The 25 T cell receptor beta chains below all came from one sample that was sequenced in a study of blood T cell repertoires in COVID-19. Produced via immunoSEQ multiplex PCR; TCRdb's table is partial and in-frame only. This sample has under 550,000 clones, with roughly 89% found just once. The sample consisted of peripheral blood. The source is a man aged 18-30 years with COVID-19, enrolled during active disease.

The chain is built from TRBV9 and TRBJ2-2; 16 nucleotides line up with TRBD2. Germline V gene data show CDR1 as SGDLS and CDR2 as YYNGEE. After removal of 4 bases from V and 1 base from J, the junction contained 10 bases not matched to a gene. The CDR3 consists of 20 residues. The chain's CDR3 is CASSTNTGTSGRVNTGELFF. CDR3 bases: TGTGCCAGCAGCACCAACACCGGGACTAGCGGGAGGGTGAACACCGGGGAGCTGTTTTTT.

V gene TRBV5-4 combines with J gene TRBJ2-1; 8 bases align to TRBD2. The V gene's germline CDR1 is SGHNT and CDR2 YYREEE (reference sequence). J was trimmed by 15 bases and V by 0 bases; bases with no gene match: 5. The CDR3 runs 12 residues. Here the CDR3 DNA reads TGTGCCAGCAGCTTGGAGCGGGAGAACTGGTTCTTC. Residues: CASSLERENWFF.

This clone was seen just once. The chain is built from TRBV27 and TRBJ2-4; perhaps TRBD2 as D (6 bases). Trimming stripped 6 bases from V and 7 bases from J, with 19 bases between. This CDR3 region has 15 residues. From germline, CDR1 is MNHEY and CDR2 SMNVEV (reference sequence). The CDR3 spells CASSSGTPRPNIQYF. The CDR3, as DNA: TGTGCCAGCAGCTCCGGGACTCCAAGGCCGAACATTCAGTACTTC.

The chain is built from TRBV12-3 or TRBV12-4 and TRBJ2-7; 7 nucleotides match TRBD1. Trimming cost V 7 bases and J 1 base; bases outside gene matches: 1. This CDR3 has 12 amino acids. The CDR3 DNA sequence: TGTGCCAGCAAGGGACAGTCCTACGAGCAGTACTTC. Residues: CASKGQSYEQYF.

This chain joins TRBV7-9 and TRBJ2-7; D unclear. Germline assignment: CDR1 SEHNR and CDR2 FQNEAQ (reference sequence). The CDR3 runs 12 residues. Between the trimmed V and J ends, which lost 5 bases and 0 bases, there was a span of 5 bases. CDR3 region: CASSHSSYEQYF. Here the CDR3 DNA reads TGTGCCAGCAGCCACTCCTCCTACGAGCAGTACTTC.

The chain uses TRBV5-1 and TRBJ1-3; tentatively, D is TRBD1 (5 bases). Germline lookup yields CDR1 SGHRS and CDR2 YFSETQ. This CDR3 contains 17 residues. V was trimmed by 5 bases and J by 4 bases, leaving 22 bases between them. The DNA of the CDR3 is TGCGCCAGCAGGCCACCTAACCCGGACACCGCCGGAAACACCATATATTTT. This encodes CASRPPNPDTAGNTIYF.

The rearrangement links TRBV5-1 to TRBJ2-1; tentative D call: TRBD2 (6 bases). The germline V gene encodes CDR1 SGHRS and CDR2 YFSETQ. The CDR3 contains 14 residues. Trimming cost V 3 bases and J 9 bases, with 16 bases left between them. CDR3 residues: CASSSRGGALEQFF. In DNA, the CDR3 is TGCGCCAGCAGCTCCCGCGGCGGGGCACTTGAGCAGTTCTTC.

J is TRBJ1-1 and V is TRBV7-8; D is unresolved. The CDR3 runs to 12 residues. Between the trimmed V and J ends, which lost 3 bases and 3 bases, there was a span of 5 bases. CDR1 is SGHVS and CDR2 is FQNEAQ in the germline V gene. CDR3 sequence: CASSFADTEAFF. CDR3 coding DNA: TGTGCCAGCAGCTTTGCAGACACTGAAGCTTTCTTT.

This clone came up once. This rearrangement joins TRBV27 to TRBJ2-3; possible D gene TRBD2, 5 bases. Trimming took off 3 bases at V and 0 bases at J, with 10 bases between the two ends. There are 15 residues in the CDR3. CDR1 and CDR2 from the germline V gene are MNHEY and SMNVEV (reference sequence). Here the CDR3 DNA reads TGTGCCAGCAGTTTGGCAGGAGGTAGCACAGATACGCAGTATTTT. This gives the protein CASSLAGGSTDTQYF.

The chain recombines TRBV7-2 with TRBJ2-5; D is undetermined. Trimming pared 1 base from V and 5 bases from J, leaving 11 bases between. The CDR3 runs 14 residues. Germline assignment: CDR1 SGHTA and CDR2 FQGNSA. CDR3 in amino acids: CASSLGLGDETQYF. The CDR3 DNA sequence: TGTGCCAGCAGCTTAGGGCTTGGAGACGAGACCCAGTACTTC.

J is TRBJ2-1 and V is TRBV14; tentatively, D is TRBD1 (5 bases). Germline V gives CDR1 SGHDN, CDR2 FVKESK. The V end lost 2 bases, the J end lost 2 bases, and 7 bases lay between the germline ends. The CDR3 covers 14 residues. CDR3 nucleotides: TGTGCCAGCAGCCAATCAGGGCCCTACAATGAGCAGTTCTTC. It specifies CASSQSGPYNEQFF.

The rearrangement uses TRBV5-4 and TRBJ2-1, with 9 bases matching TRBD2. The CDR3 covers 15 residues. Germline loops: CDR1 SGHNT, CDR2 YYREEE (reference sequence). V was clipped by 4 bases and J by 6 bases; unmatched bases: 8. The DNA of the CDR3 is TGTGCCAGCAGCCCGGGACTAGCTACTTCCAATGAGCAGTTCTTC. It codes for CASSPGLATSNEQFF.

The chain is built from TRBV11-2 and TRBJ1-2, with D maybe TRBD1 (5 bases). Germline CDR1 SGHAT, CDR2 FQNNGV. There are 14 residues in the CDR3. The ends were cut back, 0 bases at V and 4 bases at J, with 9 bases in the middle. In DNA form, the CDR3 reads TGTGCCAGCAGCTTAGAAGGGACTCCCTATGGCTACACCTTC. This gives the protein CASSLEGTPYGYTF.

V is TRBV5-4 and J is TRBJ1-6, with D unclear. The CDR3 spans 14 residues. Looked up from germline, CDR1 is SGHNT and CDR2 is YYREEE (reference sequence). Deletions cut 1 base from V and 10 bases from J, with 12 bases between. In nucleotides, the CDR3 is TGTGCCAGCAGCTTGCAGAATTCCGGGTCACCCCTCCACTTT. Translation gives CASSLQNSGSPLHF.

This clone was recorded a few times. This chain links TRBV5-4 with TRBJ1-2; 12 nucleotides match TRBD1. V dropped 4 bases and J dropped 4; count of bases not matched to a gene: 5. CDR3 length equals 15 residues. CDR1 SGHNT and CDR2 YYREEE come from the germline V gene (reference sequence). The CDR3 spells CASSPGQGAGYGYTF. CDR3 DNA: TGTGCCAGCAGCCCGGGACAGGGGGCTGGCTATGGCTACACCTTC.

The rearrangement links TRBV21-1 to TRBJ2-5; TRBD1, as called in the table, went unchecked against the DNA. TRBV21-1 is a pseudogene segment. This CDR3 contains 14 residues. CDR3 protein: CASSIAGPGETQYF. CDR3 coding DNA: TGTGCCAGCAGCATTGCAGGGCCAGGGGAGACCCAGTACTTC.

The rearrangement links TRBV7-6 to TRBJ2-3; 9 bases line up with TRBD2. Germline V gives CDR1 SGHVS, CDR2 FNYEAQ. This CDR3 comprises 16 residues. The junction had 4 bases not matched to a gene; V was cut back by 3 bases and J by 0 bases. CDR3 region: CASSLISGGSTDTQYF. CDR3 sequence (DNA): TGTGCCAGCAGCTTGATTAGCGGGGGCAGCACAGATACGCAGTATTTT. Complete variable domain (other parts from reference TRBV7-6 and TRBJ2-3): GAGVSQSPRYKVTKRGQDVALRCDPISGHVSLYWYRQALGQGPEFLTYFNYEAQQDKSGLPNDRFSAERPEGSISTLTIQRTEQRDSAMYRCASSLISGGSTDTQYFGPGTRLTVL.

The genes are TRBV4-1 and TRBJ2-1, with TRBD2 matching 11 bases. Germline values: CDR1 MGHRA, CDR2 YSYEKL. Trimming at V came to 11 bases and at J to 1 base, leaving 13 bases not matched to a gene. The CDR3 is 17 residues long. The CDR3 here is CAGPGLAAPGSYNEQFF. In DNA, the CDR3 is TGCGCCGGACCGGGACTAGCGGCCCCGGGGTCCTACAATGAGCAGTTCTTC.

The rearrangement joins TRBV6-1 to TRBJ2-7; D gene unclear. CDR3 length: 14 residues. The V gene's germline CDR1 is MNHNS and CDR2 SASEGT. V was cut by 1 base and J by 1 base, with 8 bases left in between. The CDR3 DNA reads as TGTGCCAGCAGTGAAGTGGCGGATTCCTACGAGCAGTACTTC. Protein product: CASSEVADSYEQYF.

This clone has only one observation. Other DNA sequences of this sample code for an identical CDR3. V usage is TRBV12-3 or TRBV12-4 and J usage is TRBJ2-1; 9 bases are shared with TRBD1. The CDR3 covers 13 residues. Germline trimming cut 5 bases from V and 7 bases from J; bases unmatched to any gene: 3. The CDR3 bases are TGTGCCAGCAGTGGGACAGGGCGGAATGAGCAGTTCTTC. This gives the protein CASSGTGRNEQFF.

This chain connects TRBV15 to TRBJ1-1; a weak D match, TRBD1 (6 bases). Trimming shortened V by 4 bases and J by 4 bases, and 19 bases separated the two germline ends. The germline V gene has CDR1 LNHNV and CDR2 YYDKDF (reference sequence). The CDR3 is made up of 16 amino acids. CDR3 amino acids: CATSTTKRTALTEAFF. CDR3 in DNA: TGTGCCACCAGCACAACGAAAAGGACAGCCCTCACTGAAGCTTTCTTT.

This clone has a single count. The CDR3 DNA follows: TGTGCCAGTCAAAGGGGGCCCCAAGAGACCCAGTACTTC. Amino acid sequence: CASQRGPQETQYF. V is TRBV3-1 (or the pseudogene TRBV3-2) and J is TRBJ2-5; 7 nucleotides align to TRBD1. The CDR3 consists of 13 residues. With V trimmed by 9 bases and J by 1 base, 5 bases remained unmatched. Germline assignment: CDR1 LGHDT and CDR2 YNNKEL (reference sequence).

The gene calls are TRBV6-5 and TRBJ1-5; the D gene is possibly TRBD1 (6 bases). CDR3 length: 13 residues. Germline V lookup: CDR1 MNHEY, CDR2 SVGAGI. Trimming removed 4 bases from V and 10 bases from J, with 14 bases in between. The CDR3 loop is CASSSQGPFPQHF. The CDR3 DNA reads as TGTGCCAGCAGTTCACAGGGTCCCTTCCCCCAGCATTTT.

As concerns this clone: Other DNA variants within this sample encode the same CDR3. The chain recombines TRBV18 with TRBJ1-1, with 8 nucleotides matching TRBD1. V shed 5 bases and J 1 base; nucleotides not matched to a gene: 3. Germline values: CDR1 KGHSH, CDR2 LQKENI. The CDR3 is 14 residues long. CDR3 DNA: TGTGCCAGCTCAAGGGACAGGAAGAACACTGAAGCTTTCTTT. Encoded protein: CASSRDRKNTEAFF.

The V call is TRBV11-2, the J call TRBJ2-7; D call uncertain. Deletions cut 1 base from V and 6 bases from J, with 7 bases between. The germline V gene has CDR1 SGHAT and CDR2 FQNNGV. This CDR3 spans 12 amino acids. DNA for the CDR3: TGTGCCAGCAGCTTAGGAGCTGTCGAGCAGTACTTC. The encoded protein is CASSLGAVEQYF.